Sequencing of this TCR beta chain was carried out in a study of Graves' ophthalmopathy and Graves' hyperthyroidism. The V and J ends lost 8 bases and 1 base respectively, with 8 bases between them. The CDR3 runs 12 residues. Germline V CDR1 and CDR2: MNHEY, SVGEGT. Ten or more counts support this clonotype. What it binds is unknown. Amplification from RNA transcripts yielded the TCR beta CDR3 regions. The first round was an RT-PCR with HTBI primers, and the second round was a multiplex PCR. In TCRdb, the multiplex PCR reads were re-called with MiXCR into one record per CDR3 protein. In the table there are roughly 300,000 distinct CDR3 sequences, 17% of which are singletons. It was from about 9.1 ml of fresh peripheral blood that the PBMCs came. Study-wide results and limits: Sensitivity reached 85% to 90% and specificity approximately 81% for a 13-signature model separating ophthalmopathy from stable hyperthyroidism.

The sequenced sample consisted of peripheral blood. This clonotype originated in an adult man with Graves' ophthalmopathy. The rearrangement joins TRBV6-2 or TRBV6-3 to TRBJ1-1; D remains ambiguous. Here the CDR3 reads CASQDWNTEAFF. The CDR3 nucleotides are TGTGCCAGCCAAGACTGGAACACTGAAGCTTTCTTT.